The 25 T cell receptor beta chains presented below share a single source sample, sequenced in a study of T cell repertoires in aging, cancer and after chemotherapy. TCR beta rearrangements were amplified from peripheral blood genomic DNA. A mixed TRB-A/B primer pool amplified rearranged TRB by multiplex touch-down PCR. TCRdb used MiXCR to reprocess the multiplex PCR reads, holding one entry per CDR3 protein. The profile covers just over 3,000 distinct CDR3 sequences, with about 44% appearing a single time and 5% to 6% taken by the ten largest. The sequenced sample consisted of blood. Every receptor here comes from a human donor with a solid tumor.

The chain joins TRBV5-6 to TRBJ1-3, with D possibly matching TRBD1 (5 bases). Per the germline V gene, CDR1 is SGHDT and CDR2 is YYEEEE. V dropped 3 bases and J dropped 6 bases, with 7 bases sitting between them. The CDR3 is 12 amino acids. CDR3 sequence reads: CASSWGENTIYF. The CDR3 DNA reads TGTGCCAGCAGCTGGGGGGAAAACACCATATATTTT. The full variable domain, its missing parts supplied by reference TRBV5-6 and TRBJ1-3, is DAGVTQSPTHLIKTRGQQVTLRCSPKSGHDTVSWYQQALGQGPQFIFQYYEEEERQRGNFPDRFSGHQFPNYSSELNVNALLLGDSALYLCASSWGENTIYFGEGSWLTVV.

This clonotype is classed as medium-sized. The chain couples TRBV30 to TRBJ2-7; D ambiguous. The V and J ends lost 0 bases and 0 bases respectively, with 9 bases between them. CDR3 length: 14 residues. CDR1 is GTSNPN and CDR2 is SVGIG in the germline V gene (reference sequence). CDR3 loop: CAWSVPASSYEQYF. CDR3 sequence (DNA): TGTGCCTGGAGTGTACCTGCCAGCTCCTACGAGCAGTACTTC.

In this sample, this clonotype turned up a few times. The junction and the germline gene differ at one end; a read error may be behind it. The rearrangement joins TRBV12-3 or TRBV12-4 to TRBJ2-1; D unclear. This CDR3 spans 11 amino acids. CDR3 DNA: TGTGCCAGCAGTCTCTACGATGAGCAGTTCTTC. It encodes CASSLYDEQFF.

J is TRBJ2-3 and V is TRBV12-5, with TRBD2 as a possible D gene (6 bases). Germline lookup yields CDR1 LGHNT and CDR2 FRNRAP. This CDR3 has 15 amino acids. Between the trimmed V and J ends, which lost 3 bases and 0 bases, there was a span of 10 bases. Here the CDR3 DNA reads TGTGCTAGTGGTTTTAGTGGGGGGAGCACAGATACGCAGTATTTT. The encoded protein is CASGFSGGSTDTQYF.

This clonotype came up a few times. The V call is TRBV20-1, the J call TRBJ2-6, with TRBD2 matching over 7 bases. CDR1 and CDR2 (germline): DFQATT, SNEGSKA (reference sequence). The CDR3 is 13 amino acids. CDR3 residues: CSGRQAGANVLTF. CDR3 nucleotides: TGCAGCGGGAGGCAGGCTGGGGCCAACGTCCTGACTTTC.

The CDR3 sequence is CASSELPGQGPLEQYF. The CDR3 nucleotides are TGTGCCAGCAGTGAGTTGCCGGGACAGGGTCCCCTCGAGCAGTACTTC. The chain recombines TRBV6-1 with TRBJ2-7; 9 bases match TRBD1. The CDR3 length is 16 residues. Looked up from germline, CDR1 is MNHNS and CDR2 is SASEGT. J gave up 6 bases and V 3 bases, and 12 bases lay outside the gene matches.

In its sample, this clonotype was seen a few times. The chain joins TRBV19 to TRBJ2-6; the D call may be TRBD1 or TRBD2 (5 bases each). The CDR3 runs 18 residues. V lost 3 bases and J 4 bases, leaving 19 bases between the germline ends. Germline CDR1 reads LNHDA; CDR2 reads SQIVND (reference sequence). The CDR3 loop reads CASSMRRTGTGGANVLTF. Written as DNA, the CDR3 is TGTGCCAGTAGTATGCGTCGGACGGGGACGGGGGGGGCCAACGTCCTGACTTTC.

The chain carries TRBV6-5 and TRBJ2-2, with TRBD1 identical over 7 bases. This CDR3 is 16 amino acids long. Trimming took 0 bases from V and 0 from J; bases not matched to a gene: 1. CDR1 and CDR2 (germline): MNHEY, SVGAGI. This CDR3 reads CASSYSTGTNTGELFF. CDR3 nucleotides: TGTGCCAGCAGTTACTCGACAGGGACGAACACCGGGGAGCTGTTTTTT.

The V and J genes are TRBV6-1 and TRBJ2-2; D gene unclear. The germline V gene encodes CDR1 MNHNS and CDR2 SASEGT. The CDR3 runs to 14 residues. V was trimmed by 7 bases and J by 1 base, leaving 10 bases between them. CDR3 sequence reads: CASKEGLNTGELFF. DNA for the CDR3: TGTGCCAGCAAGGAAGGGTTGAACACCGGGGAGCTGTTTTTT.

This chain uses TRBV20-1 with TRBJ2-3; 10 bases match TRBD2. The CDR3 runs 15 residues. Unmatched junction bases numbered 6, after V lost 5 bases and J lost 1 base. Germline loops: CDR1 DFQATT, CDR2 SNEGSKA (reference sequence). The CDR3 sequence is CSADPAGGGTDTQYF. The CDR3 nucleotides are TGCAGTGCTGACCCAGCGGGAGGGGGCACAGATACGCAGTATTTT.

The chain links TRBV19 to TRBJ2-3, with TRBD2 matching over 11 bases. The germline gives CDR1 LNHDA, CDR2 SQIVND (reference sequence). V shed 5 bases and J 4 bases; nucleotides not matched to a gene: 11. The CDR3 extends over 17 amino acids. The CDR3 reads CASSFSPLAGVADTQYF. The CDR3 nucleotides are TGTGCCAGTAGTTTTAGCCCACTAGCGGGGGTTGCAGATACGCAGTATTTT.

This clonotype was picked up a small number of times. The rearrangement joins TRBV4-1 to TRBJ2-3, with TRBD2 identical over 9 bases. The V gene end was trimmed by 1 base and the J gene end by 6 bases; junction bases not matched to a gene: 8. The CDR3 loop spans 16 amino acids. Germline lookup yields CDR1 MGHRA and CDR2 YSYEKL. In nucleotides, the CDR3 is TGCGCCAGCAGCCAAGGGACTAGCGCTGCCGGGGATACGCAGTATTTT. This gives the protein CASSQGTSAAGDTQYF.

V is TRBV5-1 and J is TRBJ1-6; the D is unclear. The V gene lost 0 bases and the J gene lost 9 bases, with 7 bases spanning the gap. The CDR3 runs to 13 residues. The germline V gene has CDR1 SGHRS and CDR2 YFSETQ. The CDR3 DNA reads as TGCGCCAGCAGCTTGGGTGCGGGTTCACCCCTCCACTTT. Protein: CASSLGAGSPLHF.

The chain is built from TRBV27 and TRBJ1-2; TRBD1 might be the D (5 bases). V lost 0 bases to trimming and J lost 2 bases, with 7 bases between them. The CDR3 covers 14 residues. CDR1 MNHEY and CDR2 SMNVEV come from the germline V gene (reference sequence). The CDR3 sequence is CASSLSRVNYGYTF. The CDR3 DNA is TGTGCCAGCAGTTTATCCAGGGTAAACTATGGCTACACCTTC.

This clonotype showed up just a few times. The chain uses TRBV27 and TRBJ2-1; no reliable D call. Germline V lookup: CDR1 MNHEY, CDR2 SMNVEV (reference sequence). The V end was cut by 2 bases, the J end by 8 bases, with 13 bases between. This CDR3 has 14 amino acids. The CDR3 DNA reads TGTGCCAGCAGTTTAGACCGGGTGGGCGATGAGCAGTTCTTC. This encodes CASSLDRVGDEQFF.

The chain employs TRBV13 and TRBJ1-3, with 8 positions matching TRBD1. Germline V CDR1 and CDR2: PRHDT, FYEKMQ (reference sequence). V lost 5 bases to trimming and J lost 4 bases; unmatched junction nucleotides: 7. The CDR3 consists of 15 residues. In DNA, the CDR3 is TGTGCCAGCAGCCTGACGACAGGGGCCGGAAACACCATATATTTT. It encodes CASSLTTGAGNTIYF.

This sequence joins TRBV28 and TRBJ2-3; D is unclear. Germline values: CDR1 MDHEN, CDR2 SYDVKM. The CDR3 extends over 15 amino acids. Trimming took off 3 bases at V and 0 bases at J, with 10 bases between the two ends. CDR3 nucleotide sequence: TGTGCCAGCAGTTTGCCCCGGGCGAGCACAGATACGCAGTATTTT. Translation gives CASSLPRASTDTQYF.

This clonotype is labeled as large. The rearrangement uses TRBV30 and TRBJ2-7, with no clear D. V lost 0 bases and J 7 bases, leaving 10 bases between the germline ends. CDR1 GTSNPN and CDR2 SVGIG come from the germline V gene (reference sequence). The CDR3 consists of 12 residues. For the CDR3, the DNA is TGTGCCTGGAGTGTGGGCAGCTGGGAGCAGTACTTC. It translates to CAWSVGSWEQYF.

CDR3 DNA sequence: TGCAGTGCTAGTCCAGGACAGGGGATCTCCGGGGAGCTGTTTTTT. Protein sequence: CSASPGQGISGELFF. The rearrangement joins TRBV20-1 to TRBJ2-2; 9 nucleotides align to TRBD1. The CDR3 spans 15 residues. Trimming took 3 bases from V and 6 from J; bases not matched to a gene: 8. The V gene's germline CDR1 is DFQATT and CDR2 SNEGSKA (reference sequence).

This clonotype turned up a few times. This sequence joins TRBV6-6 and TRBJ2-3, with 7 bases aligning to TRBD2. The J segment lost 2 bases and the V segment lost 11 bases, leaving 10 bases of the junction unmatched. The CDR3 is made up of 14 amino acids. Looked up from germline, CDR1 is MNHNY and CDR2 is SVGAGI (reference sequence). The CDR3 region has the DNA TGTGCCTCGACGACTAGCCAAGACACAGATACGCAGTATTTT. This translates into CASTTSQDTDTQYF.

By its share, this clonotype is medium-sized. The chain combines TRBV19 with TRBJ1-3; D not certain. Trimming took 5 bases from V and 3 from J, leaving 11 bases between them. The CDR3 totals 14 residues. CDR1 is LNHDA, CDR2 SQIVND, per germline (reference sequence). The CDR3 coding sequence is TGTGCCAGTAGTCCACGGACCTTTGGAAACACCATATATTTT. It yields the protein CASSPRTFGNTIYF.

By sample fraction, this clonotype is large (0.1 to 1%). CDR3 residues: CASSLMGNQPQHF. CDR3 in DNA: TGTGCCAGCAGTTTAATGGGCAATCAGCCCCAGCATTTT. The chain links TRBV27 to TRBJ1-5, with D uncertain. The CDR3 totals 13 residues. Germline V gene lookup returns CDR1 MNHEY and CDR2 SMNVEV (reference sequence). Trimming removed 2 bases at V and 2 bases at J, with 4 bases between.

The chain employs TRBV6-2 or TRBV6-3 and TRBJ2-1, with a tentative D call TRBD2 (5 bases). The V gene lost 4 bases and the J gene lost 10 bases, with 14 bases spanning the gap. This CDR3 comprises 13 residues. Germline V gives CDR1 MNHEY, CDR2 SVGEGT. The CDR3 nucleotides read TGTGCCAGCAGTTGGCGGAAAAGCGGAGAGCAGTTCTTC. It is translated as CASSWRKSGEQFF.

The chain couples TRBV27 to TRBJ2-1; TRBD2 matches at 9 bases. Trimming cost V 8 bases and J 10 bases; bases outside gene matches: 12. The germline V gene has CDR1 MNHEY and CDR2 SMNVEV (reference sequence). CDR3 length: 14 amino acids. In DNA form, the CDR3 reads TGTGCCAGCCGAACCTTAGCGGGAGCAAACGAGCAGTTCTTC. Its protein product is CASRTLAGANEQFF.

In this sample, this clonotype turned up a few times. The J gene is TRBJ2-7, the V gene TRBV20-1, with D maybe TRBD2 (5 bases). Germline V lookup: CDR1 DFQATT, CDR2 SNEGSKA (reference sequence). V lost 5 bases and J 6 bases, leaving 17 bases between the germline ends. The CDR3 length is 13 residues. The CDR3 protein is CSAWRPGGGEQYF. Here the CDR3 DNA reads TGCAGTGCTTGGCGTCCGGGCGGAGGCGAGCAGTACTTC.